This TCR beta chain was recorded in a study of patients and donors after allogeneic stem cell transplantation. This clonotype was seen a few times. V gave up 6 bases and J gave up 0 bases, with 11 bases separating them. This CDR3 contains 14 residues. Looked up from germline, CDR1 is SGHTA and CDR2 is FQGNSA. TCRdb redid the calling of the RT-PCR reads with MiXCR, one entry per CDR3 protein. This sample has some 17,000 distinct CDR3 sequences, with approximately 30% found just once. This clonotype originated in a human donor who was either an allogeneic HSCT recipient or a stem cell or donor lymphocyte infusion donor (not recorded which). It is not recorded whose cells these are; they may come from a transplant donor. The gene calls are TRBV7-2 and TRBJ1-2; D is unresolved. The sequenced material came from blood, either unsorted or a sorted T cell fraction (not recorded which). CDR3 loop: CASSLAPANYGYTF. CDR3 nucleotides: TGTGCCAGCAGTCTAGCGCCAGCTAACTATGGCTACACCTTC.